This T cell receptor (beta chain) was sequenced for a study of tissue T cells after allogeneic stem cell transplantation. Time point reported: mouse harvest day 14 after allogeneic transplant. Tail vein injection delivered 10^7 T-cell-depleted bone marrow cells and 10^6 splenic CD5+ T cells. This mouse GVHD model was MHC-mismatched B6 to BALB/c, profiled day 7 or 14. V lost 6 bases and J 4 bases, leaving 7 bases between the germline ends. Germline CDR1 KGHPV, CDR2 FQNQEV (reference sequence). The CDR3 extends over 11 amino acids. This clone was observed a handful of times. As yet, its antigen is unknown. Gene names denote mouse genes. Read coverage stops 1 residue before the CDR3 terminus; the germline J gene supplies the remainder. Some clones are missing from TCRdb's copy, which holds only in-frame ones; the method was immunoSEQ multiplex PCR. The sample gives over 4,500 clones, 45% of which show up once; 22% is in the top ten.

Overall study results and limits: In patients and mice, blood and spleen missed much of tissue repertoire. Across patients, clones rarely overlapped, yet motif clusters were shared tissue-specifically.

Sequencing used gut tissue. The sequence was obtained from a female BALB/c mouse given C57BL/6 T cells with graft-versus-host disease after an allogeneic hematopoietic cell transplant. The V gene is TRBV26, the J gene TRBJ2-7, with D hard to call. This CDR3 is CASSGIYEQYF. The sequenced part of the CDR3 DNA is TGTGCCAGCAGCGGGATATATGAACAGTAC.